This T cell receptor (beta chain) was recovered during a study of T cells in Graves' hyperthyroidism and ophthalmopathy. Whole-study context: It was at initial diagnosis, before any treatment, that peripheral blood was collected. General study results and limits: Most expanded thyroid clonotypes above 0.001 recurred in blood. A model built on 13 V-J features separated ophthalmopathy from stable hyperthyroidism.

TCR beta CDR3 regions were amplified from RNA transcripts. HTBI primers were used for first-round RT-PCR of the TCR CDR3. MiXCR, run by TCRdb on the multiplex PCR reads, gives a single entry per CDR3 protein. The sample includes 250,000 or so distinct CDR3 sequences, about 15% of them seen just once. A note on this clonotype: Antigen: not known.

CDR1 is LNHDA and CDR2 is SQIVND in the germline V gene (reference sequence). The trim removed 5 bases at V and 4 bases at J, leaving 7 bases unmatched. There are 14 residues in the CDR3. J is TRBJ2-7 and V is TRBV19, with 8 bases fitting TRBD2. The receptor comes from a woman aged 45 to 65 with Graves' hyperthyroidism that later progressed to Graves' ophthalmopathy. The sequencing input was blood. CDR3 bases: TGTGCCAGTAGTCCAGCGGGGGCGGGGTACGAGCAGTACTTC. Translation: CASSPAGAGYEQYF.